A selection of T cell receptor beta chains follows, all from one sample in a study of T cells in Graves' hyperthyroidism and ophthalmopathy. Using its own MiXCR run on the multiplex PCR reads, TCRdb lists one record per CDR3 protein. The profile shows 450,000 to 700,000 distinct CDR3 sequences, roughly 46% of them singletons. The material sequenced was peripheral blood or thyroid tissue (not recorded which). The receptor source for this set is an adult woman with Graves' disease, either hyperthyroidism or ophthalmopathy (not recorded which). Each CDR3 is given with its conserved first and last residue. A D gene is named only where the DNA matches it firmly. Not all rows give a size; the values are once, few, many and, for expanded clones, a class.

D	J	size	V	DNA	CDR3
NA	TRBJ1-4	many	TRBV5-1	TGCGCCAGCAGCTTGGGCGACAAAGCAACTAATGAAAAACTGTTTTTT	CASSLGDKATNEKLFF
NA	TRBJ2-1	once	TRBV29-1	TGCAGCGTGACAGTCTACTCCTACAATGAGCAGTTCTTC	CSVTVYSYNEQFF
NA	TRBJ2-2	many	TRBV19	TGTGCCAGTAGTATCGGTTGGCGGAAGTCTGCCGGGGAGCTGTTTTTT	CASSIGWRKSAGELFF
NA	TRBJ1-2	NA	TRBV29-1	TGCAGCTTGGAGGGAAGACCCGATGGCTACACCTTC	CSLEGRPDGYTF
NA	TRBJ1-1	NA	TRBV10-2	TGCGCCAGCAGTTATGGGTCAGGGGAAGAAGCTTTCTTT	CASSYGSGEEAFF
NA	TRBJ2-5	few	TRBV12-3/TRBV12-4	TGTGCCAGAAACTTACAAGAGACCCAGTACTTC	CARNLQETQYF
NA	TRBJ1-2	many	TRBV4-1	TGCGCCAGCAGCCAATCTCCTGACAGACACTATGGCTACACCTTC	CASSQSPDRHYGYTF
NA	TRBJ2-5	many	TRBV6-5	TGTGCCAGCAGCCAAGACCTGAGGGAGACCCAGTACTTC	CASSQDLRETQYF
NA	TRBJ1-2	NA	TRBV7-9	TGTGCCAGCAGTGAAGAAGCCAGCTCTGGCTACACCTTC	CASSEEASSGYTF
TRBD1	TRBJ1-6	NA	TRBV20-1	TGCAGTGTCCCTGGACAGGGGGAGCACTCACCCCTCCACTTT	CSVPGQGEHSPLHF
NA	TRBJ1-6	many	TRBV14	TGTGCCAGCAGCCAGTCGCTCGGTTCACCCCTCCACTTT	CASSQSLGSPLHF
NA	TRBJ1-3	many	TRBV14	TGTGCCAGCAGCCAAACATTATACGACAGCGATGGAAACACCATATATTTT	CASSQTLYDSDGNTIYF
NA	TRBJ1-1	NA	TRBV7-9	TGTGCCAGCAGCTCCAGGTCTGCAGGGACAGCTTTCTTT	CASSSRSAGTAFF
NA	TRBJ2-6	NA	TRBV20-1	TGCAGTGCTAGAGTAGACAGGCACTCTGGGGCCAACGTCCTGACTTTC	CSARVDRHSGANVLTF
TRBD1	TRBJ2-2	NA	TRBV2	TGTGCCAGCAAAGCCGGGACAGGGGCCACCGGGGAGCTGTTTTTT	CASKAGTGATGELFF
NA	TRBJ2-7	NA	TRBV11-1	TGTGCCAGCAGCCACTACAACTCCTACGAGCAGTACTTC	CASSHYNSYEQYF
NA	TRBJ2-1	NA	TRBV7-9	TGTGCCAGCAGCTTGGGGCGGGGGCCGGGGTTCTTC	CASSLGRGPGFF
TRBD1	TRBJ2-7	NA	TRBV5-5	TGTGCCAGCAGCTTAGTAGGGCAGGGGGCCTCCTACGAGCAGTACTTC	CASSLVGQGASYEQYF
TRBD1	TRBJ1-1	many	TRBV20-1	TGCAGTGGCCTGGGACAGACCCTTTCTGAAGCTTTCTTT	CSGLGQTLSEAFF
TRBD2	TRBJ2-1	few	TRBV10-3	TGTGCCATCAGTGAGTGGGGGGGGACTACGAATCCCAATGAGCAGTTCTTC	CAISEWGGTTNPNEQFF
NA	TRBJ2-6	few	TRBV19	TGTGCCAGTAGTGGACCTGGGGCCAACGTCCTGACTTTC	CASSGPGANVLTF
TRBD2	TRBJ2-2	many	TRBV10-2	TGCGCCAGCAGCCTAGCGGGAGTCGGGGAGCTGTTTTTT	CASSLAGVGELFF
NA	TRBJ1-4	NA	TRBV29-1	TGCAGCGTTTATGACAGGACGATGGAAAAACTGTTTTTT	CSVYDRTMEKLFF
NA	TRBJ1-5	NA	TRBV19	TGTGCCAGTAGTGACGGTCCAGATCAGCCCCAGCATTTT	CASSDGPDQPQHF
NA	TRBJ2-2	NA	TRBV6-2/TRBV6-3	TGTGCCAGCAGTTACCACTACAGCTACCGGAATGCGAACACCGGGGAGCTGTTTTTT	CASSYHYSYRNANTGELFF
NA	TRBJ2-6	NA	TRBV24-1	TGTGCCAGCTCACCACGATCGACAGTATCTACTGGGGCCAACGTCCTGACTTTC	CASSPRSTVSTGANVLTF
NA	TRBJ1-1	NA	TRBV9	TGTGCCAGCGGCTTAGGAGGAGACACTGAAGCTTTCTTT	CASGLGGDTEAFF
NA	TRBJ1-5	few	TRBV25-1	TGTGCCAGCAGTGAGGGGGTGGGGGGGAGCAATCAGCCCCAGCATTTT	CASSEGVGGSNQPQHF
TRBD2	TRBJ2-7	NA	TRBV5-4	TGTGCCAGCAGCTTATACAGGACTAGCGGCTCCTACGAGCAGTACTTC	CASSLYRTSGSYEQYF
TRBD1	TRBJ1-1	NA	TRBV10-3	TGTGCCATCAGTGGACAGGGTGGGATAGGCACTGAAGCTTTCTTT	CAISGQGGIGTEAFF
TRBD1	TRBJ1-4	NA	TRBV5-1	TGCGCCAGCAGCGTCCGGGACAGGGTTGGGGAAAAACTGTTTTTT	CASSVRDRVGEKLFF
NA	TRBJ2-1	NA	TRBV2	TGTGCCAGCAGTGAAGGGTCCTCCGACAATGAGCAGTTCTTC	CASSEGSSDNEQFF
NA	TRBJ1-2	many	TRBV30	TGTGCCTGGAGCGCATTCCTCCCAGGGACTGGCTACACCTTC	CAWSAFLPGTGYTF
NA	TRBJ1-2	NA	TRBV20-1	TGCAGTGCTAGGGCCAGCGGGAGCACGAGCTACACCTTC	CSARASGSTSYTF
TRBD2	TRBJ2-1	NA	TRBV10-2	TGCGCCAGCAGTGTGACTAGCCTGCGTGGCAATGAGCAGTTCTTC	CASSVTSLRGNEQFF
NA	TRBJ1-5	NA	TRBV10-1	TGCGCCAGCACGGCCAGTTCGAGCAATCAGCCCCAGCATTTT	CASTASSSNQPQHF
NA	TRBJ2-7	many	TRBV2	TGTGCCAGCATCCGGGACCCTTTTCGGGAGCAGTACTTC	CASIRDPFREQYF